This T cell receptor beta chain was obtained from a study of cytomegalovirus exposure and HLA in healthy donors. General study points: Cytomegalovirus association was assigned to about 180 TCR beta chains.

To note about this clone: Its antigen is still unknown.

The PCR ran on 60 Vbeta and 13 Jbeta primers. Generated by immunoSEQ multiplex PCR, the TCRdb table keeps only in-frame clones and is missing some. The sample includes roughly 130,000 clones, around three quarters of them seen just once. The sequencing input was PBMCs. This clonotype originated in a man aged 18 to 35 in good health and CMV-seronegative.

In nucleotides, the CDR3 is TGCGCCAGCAGCTTGGCCCCGGGACTAGCGGGCCGGGAGACCCAGTACTTC. Amino acids: CASSLAPGLAGRETQYF. The V gene is TRBV5-1, the J gene TRBJ2-5; 12 nucleotides line up with TRBD2. CDR1 and CDR2 (germline): SGHRS, YFSETQ. V was pared by 0 bases and J by 5 bases, with 8 bases of the junction left unmatched. This CDR3 contains 17 residues.